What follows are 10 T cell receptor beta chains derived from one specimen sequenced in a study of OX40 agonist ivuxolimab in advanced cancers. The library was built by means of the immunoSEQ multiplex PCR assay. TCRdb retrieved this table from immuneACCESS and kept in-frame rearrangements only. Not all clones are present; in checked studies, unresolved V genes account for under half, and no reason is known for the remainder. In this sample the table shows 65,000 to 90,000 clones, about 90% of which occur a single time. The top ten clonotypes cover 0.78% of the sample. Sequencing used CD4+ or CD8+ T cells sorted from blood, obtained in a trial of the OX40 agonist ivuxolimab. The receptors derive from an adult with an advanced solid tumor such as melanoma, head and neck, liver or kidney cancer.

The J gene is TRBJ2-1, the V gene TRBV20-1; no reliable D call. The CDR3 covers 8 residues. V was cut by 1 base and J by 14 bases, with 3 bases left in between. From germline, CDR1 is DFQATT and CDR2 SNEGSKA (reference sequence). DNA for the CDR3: TGCAGTGCTAGAGGAGAGTTCTTC. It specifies CSARGEFF.

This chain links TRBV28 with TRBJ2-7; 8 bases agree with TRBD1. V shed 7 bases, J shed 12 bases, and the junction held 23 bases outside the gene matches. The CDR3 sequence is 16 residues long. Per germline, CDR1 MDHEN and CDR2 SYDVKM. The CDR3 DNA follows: TGTGCCAGCACTCCAGGAGGGGCAGGGGGCCTCGAGGGTCTGTACTTC. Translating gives CASTPGGAGGLEGLYF.

This chain's CDR3 is CASSLKGLAGDNTGELFF. For the CDR3, the DNA is TGCGCCAGCAGCTTGAAGGGACTAGCGGGAGATAACACCGGGGAGCTGTTTTTT. The chain has TRBV5-1 and TRBJ2-2, with 14 bases fitting TRBD2. The CDR3 extends over 18 amino acids. J was trimmed by 2 bases and V by 1 base; bases with no gene match: 4. Germline CDR1 and CDR2: SGHRS and YFSETQ.

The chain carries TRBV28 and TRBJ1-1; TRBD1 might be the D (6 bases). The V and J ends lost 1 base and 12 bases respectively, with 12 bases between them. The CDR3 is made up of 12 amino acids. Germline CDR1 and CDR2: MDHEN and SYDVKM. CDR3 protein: CASSLSGAGSFF. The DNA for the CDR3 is TGTGCCAGCAGTTTATCGGGGGCGGGGTCTTTCTTT.

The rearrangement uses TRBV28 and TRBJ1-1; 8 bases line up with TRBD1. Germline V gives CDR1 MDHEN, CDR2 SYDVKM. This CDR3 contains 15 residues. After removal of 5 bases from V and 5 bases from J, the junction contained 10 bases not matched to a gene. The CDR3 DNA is TGTGCCAGCAGTGGACCCAGGACAGGGAAGACTGAAGCTTTCTTT. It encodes CASSGPRTGKTEAFF.

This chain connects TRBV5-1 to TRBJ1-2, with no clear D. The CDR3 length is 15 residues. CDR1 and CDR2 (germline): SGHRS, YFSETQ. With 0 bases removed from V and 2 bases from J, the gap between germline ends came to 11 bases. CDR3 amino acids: CASSLDSAANYGYTF. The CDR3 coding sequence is TGCGCCAGCAGCTTGGATTCGGCAGCGAACTATGGCTACACCTTC.

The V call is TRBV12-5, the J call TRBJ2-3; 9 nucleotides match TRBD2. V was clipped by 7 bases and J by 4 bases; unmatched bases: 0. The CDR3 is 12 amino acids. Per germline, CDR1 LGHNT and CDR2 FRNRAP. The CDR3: CASEREADTQYF. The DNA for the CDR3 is TGTGCTAGTGAGCGGGAGGCAGATACGCAGTATTTT.

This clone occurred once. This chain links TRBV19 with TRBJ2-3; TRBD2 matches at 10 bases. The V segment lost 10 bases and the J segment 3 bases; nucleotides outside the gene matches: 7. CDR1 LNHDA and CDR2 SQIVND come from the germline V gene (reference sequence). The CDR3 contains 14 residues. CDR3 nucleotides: TGTGCCACCGTAGCGGGGGGCTCTACAGATACGCAGTATTTT. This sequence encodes CATVAGGSTDTQYF.

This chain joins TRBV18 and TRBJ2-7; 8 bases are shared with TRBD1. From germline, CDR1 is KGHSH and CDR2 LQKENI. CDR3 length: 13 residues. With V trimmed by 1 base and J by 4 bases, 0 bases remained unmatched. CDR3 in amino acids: CASSPRQGYEQYF. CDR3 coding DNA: TGTGCCAGCTCACCACGACAGGGGTACGAGCAGTACTTC.

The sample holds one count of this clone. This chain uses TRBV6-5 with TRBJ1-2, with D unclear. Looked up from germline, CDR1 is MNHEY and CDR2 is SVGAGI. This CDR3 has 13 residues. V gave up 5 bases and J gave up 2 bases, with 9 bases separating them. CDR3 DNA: TGTGCCAGCAGTCCCCAAGGAAACTATGGCTACACCTTC. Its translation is CASSPQGNYGYTF.